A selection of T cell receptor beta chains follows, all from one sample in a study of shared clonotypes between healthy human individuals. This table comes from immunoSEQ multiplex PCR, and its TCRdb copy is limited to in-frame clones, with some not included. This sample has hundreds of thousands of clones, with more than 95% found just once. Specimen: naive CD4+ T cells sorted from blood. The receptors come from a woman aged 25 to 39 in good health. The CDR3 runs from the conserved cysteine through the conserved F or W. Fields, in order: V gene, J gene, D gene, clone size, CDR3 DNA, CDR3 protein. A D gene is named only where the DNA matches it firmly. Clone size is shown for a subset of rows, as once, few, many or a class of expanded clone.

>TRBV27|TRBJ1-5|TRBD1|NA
TGTGCCAGCAGTCCTTCGACAGGGATTCTAACCAATCAGCCCCAGCATTTT
CASSPSTGILTNQPQHF
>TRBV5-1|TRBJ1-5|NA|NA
TGCGCCAGCAGCTTGGAGCGCAATCAGCCCCAGCATTTT
CASSLERNQPQHF
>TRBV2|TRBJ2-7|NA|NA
TGTGCCAGCAGACCTACGTCTACAGGGTACGAGCAGTACTTC
CASRPTSTGYEQYF
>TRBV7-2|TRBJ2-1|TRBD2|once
TGTGCCAGCAGCGCGCTACTAGCGGGAGCAGGCAATGAGCAGTTCTTC
CASSALLAGAGNEQFF
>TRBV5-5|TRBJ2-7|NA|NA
TGTGCCAGCAGCTTGGTTCCGGCAGGAACAGGCGGCGAGCAGTACTTC
CASSLVPAGTGGEQYF
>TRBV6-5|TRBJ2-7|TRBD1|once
TGTGCCAGCAGTTACGACAGGGGTCTGAACGAGCAGTACTTC
CASSYDRGLNEQYF
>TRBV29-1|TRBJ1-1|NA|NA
TGCAGCGCGAAACAGTCTGCGGCTTTCTTT
CSAKQSAAFF
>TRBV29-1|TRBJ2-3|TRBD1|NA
TGCAGCGTGTACGACAGGGAAGGGACAGATACGCAGTATTTT
CSVYDREGTDTQYF
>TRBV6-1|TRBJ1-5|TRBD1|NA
TGTGCCAGCAGCAGACAGGGTTCACTTCAGCCCCAGCATTTT
CASSRQGSLQPQHF
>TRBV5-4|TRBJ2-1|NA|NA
TGTGCCAGCAGCTTGGAGGGGGGATCCTACAATGAGCAGTTCTTC
CASSLEGGSYNEQFF
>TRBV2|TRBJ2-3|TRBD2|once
TGTGCCAGCAGACCCGGACTAGCGGGAGGGCCAGATACGCAGTATTTT
CASRPGLAGGPDTQYF
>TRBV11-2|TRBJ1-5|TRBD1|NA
TGTGCCAGCAGGGGACAGGGGTCCCAGCCCCAGCATTTT
CASRGQGSQPQHF
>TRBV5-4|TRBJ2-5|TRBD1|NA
TGTGCCAGCAGCTCGCTGACAGGGGGCCCGGAGACCCAGTACTTC
CASSSLTGGPETQYF
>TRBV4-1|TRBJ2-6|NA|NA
TGCGCCAGCAGCCCGGGGGCCTCTGACTCTGGGGCCAACGTCCTGACTTTC
CASSPGASDSGANVLTF
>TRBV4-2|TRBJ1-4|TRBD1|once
TGTGCCAGCAGCCCCGCACCGCTCCAGGGACAGACCCCTGAAACACTGTTTTTT
CASSPAPLQGQTPETLFF
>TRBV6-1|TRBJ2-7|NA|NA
TGTGCCAGCAGTGAAGGGGGGGACCGTCGCTACGAGCAGTACTTC
CASSEGGDRRYEQYF
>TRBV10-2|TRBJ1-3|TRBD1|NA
TGCGCCAGCACCGGACAGGGCCACTCTGGAAACACCATATATTTT
CASTGQGHSGNTIYF